This T cell receptor (beta chain) comes out of a study of T cell responses to AZD1222 COVID-19 vaccine. Study findings and constraints: Repertoire collection took place solely once the T cell response had peaked. Within unmutated variant regions lay the reported targets of nearly half of spike-specific TCRs. Most donors were white British, females outnumbered males, and clonal diversity was possibly underestimated.

CDR1 is GTSNPN and CDR2 is SVGIG in the germline V gene (reference sequence). V was clipped by 5 bases and J by 5 bases, with 12 bases between them. CDR3 length: 12 residues. Data came from immunoSEQ multiplex PCR; TCRdb stores just in-frame clones and leaves some out. This table has approximately 100,000 clones, approximately 90% appearing once. Points on this clone: Its antigen is not identified.

This sequence was found in an adult in good health. The genes are TRBV30 and TRBJ1-2; a weak D match, TRBD1 (5 bases). This sample comprised peripheral blood, obtained on day 0 of AZD1222 vaccination. CDR3 sequence reads: CAWAGTPYGYTF. In DNA, the CDR3 is TGTGCCTGGGCCGGGACCCCTTATGGCTACACCTTC.